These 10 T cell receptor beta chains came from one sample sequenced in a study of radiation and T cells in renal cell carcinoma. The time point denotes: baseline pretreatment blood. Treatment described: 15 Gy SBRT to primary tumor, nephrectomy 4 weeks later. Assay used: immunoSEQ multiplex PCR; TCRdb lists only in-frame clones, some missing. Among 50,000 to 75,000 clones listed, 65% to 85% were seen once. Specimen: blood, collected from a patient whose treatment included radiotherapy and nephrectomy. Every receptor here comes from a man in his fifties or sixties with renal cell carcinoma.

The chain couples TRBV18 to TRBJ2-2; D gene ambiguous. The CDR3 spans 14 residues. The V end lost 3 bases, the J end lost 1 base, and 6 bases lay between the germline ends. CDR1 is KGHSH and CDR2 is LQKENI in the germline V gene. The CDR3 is CASSPALNTGELFF. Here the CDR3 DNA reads TGTGCCAGCTCACCGGCCTTGAACACCGGGGAGCTGTTTTTT.

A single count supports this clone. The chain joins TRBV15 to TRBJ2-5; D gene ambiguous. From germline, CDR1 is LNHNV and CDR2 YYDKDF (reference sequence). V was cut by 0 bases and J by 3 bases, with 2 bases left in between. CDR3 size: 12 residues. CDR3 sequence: CATSRDKETQYF. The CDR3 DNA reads TGTGCCACCAGCAGAGATAAAGAGACCCAGTACTTC.

CDR3 sequence (DNA): TGTGCCAGCAGAGTCGACAGGAGCTCCTACAATGAGCAGTTCTTC. This sequence encodes CASRVDRSSYNEQFF. This sequence joins TRBV27 and TRBJ2-1; TRBD1 is a possible D gene (6 bases). The V and J ends lost 6 bases and 0 bases respectively, with 12 bases between them. There are 15 residues in the CDR3. Germline-derived CDR1 and CDR2 are MNHEY and SMNVEV (reference sequence).

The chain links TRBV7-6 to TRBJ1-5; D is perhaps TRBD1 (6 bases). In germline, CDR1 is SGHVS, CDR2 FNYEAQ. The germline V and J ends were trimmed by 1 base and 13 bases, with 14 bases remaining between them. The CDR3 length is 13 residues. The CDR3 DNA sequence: TGTGCCAGCAGCTTAGATTTTGGGGGCAATCAGCATTTT. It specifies CASSLDFGGNQHF.

CDR3 DNA sequence: TGTGCCAGCAGGATTGCAGGGGCGAGTTTCGAGGGGGGGTACTTC. Amino acids: CASRIAGASFEGGYF. The chain links TRBV6-1 to TRBJ2-5; either TRBD1 or TRBD2 may supply D (6 bases each). V gave up 6 bases and J gave up 13 bases, with 27 bases separating them. The CDR3 is 15 amino acids. From germline, CDR1 is MNHNS and CDR2 SASEGT.

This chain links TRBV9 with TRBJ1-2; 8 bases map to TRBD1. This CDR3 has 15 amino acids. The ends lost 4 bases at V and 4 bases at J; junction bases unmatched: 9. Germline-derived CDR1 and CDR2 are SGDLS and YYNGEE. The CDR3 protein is CASSPPGQDFYGYTF. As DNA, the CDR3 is TGTGCCAGCAGCCCCCCGGGACAGGACTTCTATGGCTACACCTTC.

The CDR3: CATSRDYNPGSSPLHF. The DNA of the CDR3 is TGTGCCACCAGCAGAGATTACAACCCCGGCAGTTCACCCCTCCACTTT. This chain links TRBV15 with TRBJ1-6; D gene uncertain. This CDR3 is built from 16 residues. V gave up 0 bases and J gave up 9 bases, with 15 bases separating them. Germline loops: CDR1 LNHNV, CDR2 YYDKDF (reference sequence).

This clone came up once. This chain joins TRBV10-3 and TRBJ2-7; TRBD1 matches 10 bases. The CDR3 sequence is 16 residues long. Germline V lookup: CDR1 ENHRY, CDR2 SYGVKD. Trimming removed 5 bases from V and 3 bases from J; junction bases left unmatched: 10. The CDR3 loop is CAISKAPGQGNYEQYF. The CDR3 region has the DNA TGTGCCATCAGTAAAGCTCCGGGACAGGGGAACTACGAGCAGTACTTC.

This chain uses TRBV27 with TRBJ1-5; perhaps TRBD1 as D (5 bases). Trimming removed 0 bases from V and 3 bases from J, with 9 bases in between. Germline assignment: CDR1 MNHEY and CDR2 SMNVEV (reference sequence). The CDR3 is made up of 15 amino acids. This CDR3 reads CASSLSLRDNQPQHF. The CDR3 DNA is TGTGCCAGCAGTTTATCCCTCAGGGACAATCAGCCCCAGCATTTT.

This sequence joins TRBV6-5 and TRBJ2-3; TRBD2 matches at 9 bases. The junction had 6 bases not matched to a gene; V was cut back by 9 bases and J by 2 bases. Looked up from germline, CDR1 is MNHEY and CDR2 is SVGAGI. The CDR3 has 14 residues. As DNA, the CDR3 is TGTGCCAGGTCAGGGACTAGCTTCACAGATACGCAGTATTTT. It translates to CARSGTSFTDTQYF.